One sample yielded the 8 T cell receptor beta chains listed below, sequenced in a study of OX40 agonist ivuxolimab in advanced cancers. The assay was immunoSEQ multiplex PCR, and TCRdb's table has in-frame clones only and misses some. Among under 85,000 clones listed, around 89% were seen once. Sequenced material: CD4+ or CD8+ T cells sorted from blood, taken in a trial of the OX40 agonist ivuxolimab. The source is an adult with an advanced solid tumor such as melanoma, head and neck, liver or kidney cancer.

The J gene is TRBJ2-1, the V gene TRBV7-8; D possibly corresponds to TRBD2 (5 bases). The CDR3 is made up of 14 amino acids. V gave up 2 bases and J gave up 5 bases, with 10 bases separating them. Per germline, CDR1 SGHVS and CDR2 FQNEAQ. The CDR3 sequence is CASSLLEAHNEQFF. The DNA of the CDR3 is TGTGCCAGCAGCTTATTGGAGGCACACAATGAGCAGTTCTTC.

The chain is built from TRBV7-9 and TRBJ2-7; 16 bases match TRBD2. J gave up 2 bases and V 6 bases, and 13 bases lay outside the gene matches. The V gene's germline CDR1 is SEHNR and CDR2 FQNEAQ (reference sequence). This CDR3 has 19 residues. The CDR3 sequence: CASSPSGTSGGAGTYEQYF. The CDR3 nucleotides read TGTGCCAGCAGTCCTTCTGGGACTAGCGGGGGGGCAGGCACCTACGAGCAGTACTTC.

This sequence joins TRBV10-1 and TRBJ2-2, with no clear D. The CDR3 consists of 14 residues. Germline-derived CDR1 and CDR2 are WNHNN and SYGVQD (reference sequence). V lost 0 bases, J lost 3 bases, and 5 bases lay in between. For the CDR3, the DNA is TGCGCCAGCAGTGAGTCGAGGTACACCGGGGAGCTGTTTTTT. It codes for CASSESRYTGELFF.

J is TRBJ2-2 and V is TRBV6-5, with a possible D match to TRBD2 (6 bases). The germline gives CDR1 MNHEY, CDR2 SVGAGI. CDR3 length equals 15 residues. With 6 bases removed from V and 2 bases from J, the gap between germline ends came to 13 bases. CDR3 region: CASSRGLSNTGELFF. Here the CDR3 DNA reads TGTGCCAGCAGCCGAGGACTATCCAACACCGGGGAGCTGTTTTTT.

This clone occurred once. The rearrangement joins TRBV6-1 to TRBJ1-1, with D perhaps TRBD1 (5 bases). Germline CDR1 and CDR2: MNHNS and SASEGT. This CDR3 has 14 amino acids. Trimming shortened V by 6 bases and J by 0 bases, and 11 bases separated the two germline ends. The CDR3 nucleotides are TGTGCCAGCAGCTTACTGGGGGTGAACACTGAAGCTTTCTTT. Translation: CASSLLGVNTEAFF.

The rearrangement joins TRBV18 to TRBJ2-2, with D uncertain. The CDR3 length is 14 residues. Germline lookup yields CDR1 KGHSH and CDR2 LQKENI. V lost 1 base, J lost 3 bases, and 6 bases lay in between. The CDR3 region is CASSPQGDTGELFF. The CDR3 DNA is TGTGCCAGCTCACCACAGGGCGACACCGGGGAGCTGTTTTTT.

J is TRBJ2-1 and V is TRBV7-3; D unresolved. Germline V gene data show CDR1 as SGHTA and CDR2 as FQGTGA. Trimming took 2 bases from V and 6 from J, leaving 8 bases between them. This CDR3 has 13 amino acids. The chain's CDR3 is CASSLVGINEQFF. CDR3 bases: TGTGCCAGCAGCTTAGTGGGAATCAATGAGCAGTTCTTC.

The CDR3 here is CASSSLSGTTGEKLFF. The CDR3 region has the DNA TGTGCCAGCAGTTCCCTTTCCGGGACGACGGGAGAAAAACTGTTTTTT. This chain links TRBV6-5 with TRBJ1-4; D possibly corresponds to TRBD1 (5 bases). The V gene's germline CDR1 is MNHEY and CDR2 SVGAGI. Trimming cost V 4 bases and J 8 bases, with 20 bases left between them. This CDR3 comprises 16 residues.